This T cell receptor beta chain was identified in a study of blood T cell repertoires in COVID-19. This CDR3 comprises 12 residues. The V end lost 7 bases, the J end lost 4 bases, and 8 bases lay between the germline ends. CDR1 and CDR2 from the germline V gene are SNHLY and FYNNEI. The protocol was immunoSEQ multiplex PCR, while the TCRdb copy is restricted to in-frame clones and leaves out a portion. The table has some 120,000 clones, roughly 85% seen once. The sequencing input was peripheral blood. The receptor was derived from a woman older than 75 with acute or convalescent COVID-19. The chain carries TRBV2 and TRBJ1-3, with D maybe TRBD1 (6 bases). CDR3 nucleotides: TGTGCCAGCACAGGGGTAGGAAACACCATATATTTT. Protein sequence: CASTGVGNTIYF.